The T cell receptor (beta chain) under discussion was sequenced for a study of blood T cells in healthy people across ages. Notes on the study in general: The fall in TCR beta diversity per million T cells was roughly linear with age.

A second PCR, run for roughly 7 to 12 cycles, used a sample-barcoded 5' primer plus a J-beta primer mix. TCRdb analysed the 5' RACE reads with MiXCR anew, one entry per CDR3 protein. Of approximately 790,000 distinct CDR3 sequences listed, less than 80% are singletons. This CDR3 region has 14 residues. Germline lookup yields CDR1 DFQATT and CDR2 SNEGSKA (reference sequence). Of note for this clonotype: The antigen remains undetermined. One end of the junction is discordant with germline, which a read error may explain.

The chain recombines TRBV20-1 with TRBJ2-1, with 8 bases matching TRBD1. Sequences were obtained from blood. This receptor was taken from a man younger than 45 in good health. CDR3 coding DNA: TGCAGTGCTAGAGTAGCAGGGGGCGTTGGAGAGCGGTTCTTC. It codes for CSARVAGGVGERFF.